This TCR beta chain was retrieved from a study of shared clonotypes between healthy human individuals. Looking at the study overall: Each donor's CD4 naive and CD4 memory cells filled three plates apiece, CD8 naive two, and CD8 memory one. Study-wide findings and caveats: Larger estimated richness was generally seen in naive subsets than in memory subsets. Several donors had approximately 4.6% of their naive CD4 clonotypes in common. All-four-donor shared clonotypes had higher generation probabilities than non-shared clonotypes did.

About this clone itself: The target antigen is unknown.

Germline V gene lookup returns CDR1 LGHNA and CDR2 YNFKEQ. With V trimmed by 2 bases and J by 4 bases, 5 bases remained unmatched. This CDR3 comprises 16 residues. TCRdb keeps only in-frame clones here, not all; method: immunoSEQ multiplex PCR. The sample has approximately 940,000 clones, more than 75% seen once; the top ten hold around 1.4%. Sequencing was performed on memory CD4+ T cells sorted from blood. Described subset: CD45RA-negative fraction. This chain links TRBV4-2 with TRBJ2-1, with 10 bases that match TRBD2. The receptor's source is a man younger than 30 in good health. The CDR3 loop is CASSQIAGGWYNEQFF. The CDR3 DNA sequence: TGTGCCAGCAGCCAAATAGCGGGGGGATGGTACAATGAGCAGTTCTTC.